This T cell receptor (beta chain) stems from a study of a mutant IDH1 vaccine in newly diagnosed glioma. This sample's time point: week 5, during vaccination. Every single dose of the vaccine, 300 ug of mutant IDH1 20-mer peptide, came with topical imiquimod. CDR1 is SSHAT and CDR2 is FNYEAQ in the germline V gene (reference sequence). The CDR3 extends over 15 amino acids. The protocol was immunoSEQ multiplex PCR, while the TCRdb copy is restricted to in-frame clones and leaves out a portion. The sample shows about 40,000 clones, more than 85% of them seen only once. For this clone: No antigen is known for it. A read error may produce the germline difference seen at one junction end.

The TCR sequence derives from a man in his fifties with glioma. The rearrangement links TRBV7-7 to TRBJ2-1, with TRBD2 matching 9 bases. The starting material was PBMCs, obtained from a glioma patient whose treatment included an IDH1 peptide vaccine. This CDR3 reads CASSLTSSGVHEQFF. The CDR3 DNA sequence: TGTGCTAGCAGCTTAACATCTAGCGGGGTACATGAGCAGTTCTTC.